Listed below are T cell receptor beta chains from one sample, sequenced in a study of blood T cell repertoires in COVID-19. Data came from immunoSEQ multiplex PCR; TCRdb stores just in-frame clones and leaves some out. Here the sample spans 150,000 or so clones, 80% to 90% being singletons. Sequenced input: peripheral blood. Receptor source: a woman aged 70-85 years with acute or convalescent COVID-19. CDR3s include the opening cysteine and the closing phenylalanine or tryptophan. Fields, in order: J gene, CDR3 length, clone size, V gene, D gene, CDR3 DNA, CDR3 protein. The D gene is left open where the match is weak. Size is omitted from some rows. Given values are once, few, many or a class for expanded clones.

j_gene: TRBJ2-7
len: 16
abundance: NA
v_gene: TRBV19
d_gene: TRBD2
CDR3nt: TGTGCCAGTAGTGTCTCGGGGGGACTTTCCACCTACGAGCAGTACTTC
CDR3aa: CASSVSGGLSTYEQYF

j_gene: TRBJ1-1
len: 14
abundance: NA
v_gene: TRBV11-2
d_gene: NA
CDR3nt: TGTGCCAGCAAAACCTTTCGAGTGAACACTGAAGCTTTCTTT
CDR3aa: CASKTFRVNTEAFF

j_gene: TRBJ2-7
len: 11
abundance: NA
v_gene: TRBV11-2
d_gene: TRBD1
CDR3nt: TGTGCCAGCAGCCTTACAGGGGATCGGTACTTC
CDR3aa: CASSLTGDRYF

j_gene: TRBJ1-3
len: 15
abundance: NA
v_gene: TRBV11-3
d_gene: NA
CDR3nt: TGTGCCAGCAGTCGAGGCGGGAGCTCTGGAAACACCATATATTTT
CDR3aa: CASSRGGSSGNTIYF

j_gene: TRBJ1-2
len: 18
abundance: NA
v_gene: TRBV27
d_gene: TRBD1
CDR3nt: TGTGCCAGCAGTTTCCGCAACCCCGGACAGGGACGTCGAGATGGCTACACCTTC
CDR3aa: CASSFRNPGQGRRDGYTF

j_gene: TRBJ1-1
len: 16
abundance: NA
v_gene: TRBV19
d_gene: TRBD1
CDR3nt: TGTGCCAGTAGTCCGCCCCCCGGACAGGGGAGGACTGAAGCTTTCTTT
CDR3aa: CASSPPPGQGRTEAFF

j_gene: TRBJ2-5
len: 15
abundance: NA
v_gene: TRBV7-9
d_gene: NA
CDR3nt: TGTGCCAGCAGCTTAAATATAGGAGGGGAGGAGACCCAGTACTTC
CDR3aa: CASSLNIGGEETQYF

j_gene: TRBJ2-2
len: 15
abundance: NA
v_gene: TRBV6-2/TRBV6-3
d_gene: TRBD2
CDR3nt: TGTGCCAGCAGTTCCCGGGACTATTTCACCGGGGAGCTGTTTTTT
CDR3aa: CASSSRDYFTGELFF

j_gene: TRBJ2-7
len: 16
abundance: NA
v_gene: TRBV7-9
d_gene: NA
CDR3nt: TGTGCCAGCAGCGGACAGAGCAGAGGCCGCTCCTACGAGCAGTACTTC
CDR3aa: CASSGQSRGRSYEQYF

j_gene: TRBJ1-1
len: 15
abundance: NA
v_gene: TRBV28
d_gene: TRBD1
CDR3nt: TGTGCCAGCAGTTTTGAGAAGGGGGCCCGAACTGAAGCTTTCTTT
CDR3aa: CASSFEKGARTEAFF

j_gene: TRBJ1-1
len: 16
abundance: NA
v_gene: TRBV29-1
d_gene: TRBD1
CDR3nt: TGCAGCACGACAACCCGAAACCCAGGCAGGGGGGCTGAAGCTTTCTTT
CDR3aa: CSTTTRNPGRGAEAFF

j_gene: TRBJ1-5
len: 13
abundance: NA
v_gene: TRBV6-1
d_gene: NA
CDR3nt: TGTGCCAGCAGTGAATTGGGGGGTCAGCCCCAGCATTTT
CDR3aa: CASSELGGQPQHF

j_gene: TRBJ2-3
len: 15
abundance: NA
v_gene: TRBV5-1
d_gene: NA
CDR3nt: TGCGCCAGCAGCCTGACCGGGACGACAGGTGATACGCAGTATTTT
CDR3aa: CASSLTGTTGDTQYF

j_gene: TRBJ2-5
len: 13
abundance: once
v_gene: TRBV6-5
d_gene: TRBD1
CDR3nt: TGTGCCAGCAGCCCCGGGACAGTAGAGACCCAGTACTTC
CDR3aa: CASSPGTVETQYF

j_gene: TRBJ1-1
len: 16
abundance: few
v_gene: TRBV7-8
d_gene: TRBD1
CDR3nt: TGTGCCAGCAGCCCTAGGTTACAGGGGATGAACACTGAAGCTTTCTTT
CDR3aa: CASSPRLQGMNTEAFF

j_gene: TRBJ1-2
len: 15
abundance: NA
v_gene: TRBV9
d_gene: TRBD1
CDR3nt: TGTGCCAGCAGCATTCGAGCGCAGGGGGCGCGTGGCTACACCTTC
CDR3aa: CASSIRAQGARGYTF

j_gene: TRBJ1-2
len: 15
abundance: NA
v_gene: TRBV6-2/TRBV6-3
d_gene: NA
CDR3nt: TGTGCCAGCAGTCATCAAACGACAGGCGGAAGGGGCTACACCTTC
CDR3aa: CASSHQTTGGRGYTF

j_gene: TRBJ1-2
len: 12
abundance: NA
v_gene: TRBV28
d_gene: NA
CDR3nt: TGTGCCAGCAGTTTAGGGTTGACAGGCTACACCTTC
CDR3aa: CASSLGLTGYTF

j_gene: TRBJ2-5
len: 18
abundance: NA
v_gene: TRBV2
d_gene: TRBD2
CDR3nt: TGTGCCAGCAGTCCGGGGCTAGGTGCCGGGACTAATGGGGAGACCCAGTACTTC
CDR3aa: CASSPGLGAGTNGETQYF

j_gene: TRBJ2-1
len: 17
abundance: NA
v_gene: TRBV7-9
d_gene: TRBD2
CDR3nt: TGTGCCAGCAGCCGGACTAGCGGGGGGCGCCGCTACAATGAGCAGTTCTTC
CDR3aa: CASSRTSGGRRYNEQFF

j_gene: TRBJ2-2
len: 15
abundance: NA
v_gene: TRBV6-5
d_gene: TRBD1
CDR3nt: TGTGCCAGCAGGCTGACAGGGACGAGCACCGGGGAGCTGTTTTTT
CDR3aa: CASRLTGTSTGELFF

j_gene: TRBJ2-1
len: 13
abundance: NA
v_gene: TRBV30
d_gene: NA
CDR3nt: TGTGCCTGGGACCTTCAGGGGTCATATGAGCAGTTCTTC
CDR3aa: CAWDLQGSYEQFF

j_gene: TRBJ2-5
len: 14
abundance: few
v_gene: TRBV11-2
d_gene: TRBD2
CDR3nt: TGTGCCAGCAGCTTATCGGGAGGAAGAGAGACCCAGTACTTC
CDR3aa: CASSLSGGRETQYF

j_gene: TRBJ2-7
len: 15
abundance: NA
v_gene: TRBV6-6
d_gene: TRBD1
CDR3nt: TGTGCCAGCAGCCGGGACAGGGGGCTTTGGTACGAGCAGTACTTC
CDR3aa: CASSRDRGLWYEQYF

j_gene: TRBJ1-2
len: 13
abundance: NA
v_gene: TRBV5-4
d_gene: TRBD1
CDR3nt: TGTGCCAGCAGATCACAGGGGGCTCTCGGCTACACCTTC
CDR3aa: CASRSQGALGYTF

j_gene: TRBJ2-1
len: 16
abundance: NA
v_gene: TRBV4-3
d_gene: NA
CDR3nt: TGCGCCAGCAGCCAAGCGTCCTCGAGCTCCTACAATGAGCAGTTCTTC
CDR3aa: CASSQASSSSYNEQFF

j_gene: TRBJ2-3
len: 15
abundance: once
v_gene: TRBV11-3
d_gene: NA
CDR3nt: TGTGCCAGCAGCTTAGAGGCGGCGCGCACAGATACGCAGTATTTT
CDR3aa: CASSLEAARTDTQYF

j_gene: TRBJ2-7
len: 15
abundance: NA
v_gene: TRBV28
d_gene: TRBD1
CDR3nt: TGTGCCAGCAGTTTATACAGGGGAACCATCTACGAGCAGTACTTC
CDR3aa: CASSLYRGTIYEQYF

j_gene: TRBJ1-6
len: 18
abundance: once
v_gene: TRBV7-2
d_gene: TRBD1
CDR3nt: TGTGCCAGCAGCTGGGGACAGTTTGGGTATGAGGATAATTCACCCCTCCACTTT
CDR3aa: CASSWGQFGYEDNSPLHF

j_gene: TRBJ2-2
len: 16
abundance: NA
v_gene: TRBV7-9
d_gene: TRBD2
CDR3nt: TGTGCCAGCAGCTTTGTGCTAGCGGGTGAGACCGGGGAGCTGTTTTTT
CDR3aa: CASSFVLAGETGELFF

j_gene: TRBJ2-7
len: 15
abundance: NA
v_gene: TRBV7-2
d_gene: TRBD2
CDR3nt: TGTGCCAGCAGCAGGATAGCGGGGGTCTCCTACGAGCAGTACTTC
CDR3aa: CASSRIAGVSYEQYF

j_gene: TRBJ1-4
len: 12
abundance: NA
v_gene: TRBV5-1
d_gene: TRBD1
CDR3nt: TGCGCCAGCAGGCGTGAGGGACAGCAACTGTTTTTT
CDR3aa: CASRREGQQLFF

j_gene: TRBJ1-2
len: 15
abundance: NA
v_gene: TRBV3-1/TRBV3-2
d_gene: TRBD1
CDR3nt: TGTGCCAGCAGCCAGGCAGGGGGCGTGTACTATGGCTACACCTTC
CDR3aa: CASSQAGGVYYGYTF

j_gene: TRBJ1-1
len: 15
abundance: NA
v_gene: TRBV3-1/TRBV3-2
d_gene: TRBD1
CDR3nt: TGTACCAGCAGCCGTTGGGGACAGGGTGGCACTGAAGCTTTCTTT
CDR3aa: CTSSRWGQGGTEAFF

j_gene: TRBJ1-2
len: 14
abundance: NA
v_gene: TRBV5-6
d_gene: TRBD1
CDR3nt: TGTGCCAGCAGCTCGACAGGGAAATACTATGGCTACACCTTC
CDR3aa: CASSSTGKYYGYTF

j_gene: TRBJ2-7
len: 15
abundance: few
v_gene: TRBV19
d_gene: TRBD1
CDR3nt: TGTGCCAGTAGTGGTTCCGGGACAGGCCGTTACGAGCAGTACTTC
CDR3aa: CASSGSGTGRYEQYF

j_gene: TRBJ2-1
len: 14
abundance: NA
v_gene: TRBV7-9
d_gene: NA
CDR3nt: TGTGCCAGCCTCAGGTGGGAGTCCTACAATGAGCAGTTCTTC
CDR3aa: CASLRWESYNEQFF

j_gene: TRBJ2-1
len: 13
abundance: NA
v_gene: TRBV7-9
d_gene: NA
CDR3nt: TGTGCCAGCAGCCGAACCTGGGAGAATGAGCAGTTCTTC
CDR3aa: CASSRTWENEQFF

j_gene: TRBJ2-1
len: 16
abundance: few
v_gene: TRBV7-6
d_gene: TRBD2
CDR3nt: TGTGCCAGCAGCAACGGACTAGCGGGTTTGGCCAATGAGCAGTTCTTC
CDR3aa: CASSNGLAGLANEQFF

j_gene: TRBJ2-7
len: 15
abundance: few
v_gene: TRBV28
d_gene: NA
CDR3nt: TGTGCCAGCAGTTTTCGGGGACTTCTGTCCTACGAGCAGTACTTC
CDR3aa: CASSFRGLLSYEQYF

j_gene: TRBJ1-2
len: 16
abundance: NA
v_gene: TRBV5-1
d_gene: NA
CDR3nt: TGCGCCAGCAATGAGGGGACTGCGGCTTCTAACTATGGCTACACCTTC
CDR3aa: CASNEGTAASNYGYTF

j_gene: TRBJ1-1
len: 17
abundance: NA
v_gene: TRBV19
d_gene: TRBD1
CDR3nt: TGTGCCAGTAGTATAGATCGGGACAGGGGACGGAACACTGAAGCTTTCTTT
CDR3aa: CASSIDRDRGRNTEAFF